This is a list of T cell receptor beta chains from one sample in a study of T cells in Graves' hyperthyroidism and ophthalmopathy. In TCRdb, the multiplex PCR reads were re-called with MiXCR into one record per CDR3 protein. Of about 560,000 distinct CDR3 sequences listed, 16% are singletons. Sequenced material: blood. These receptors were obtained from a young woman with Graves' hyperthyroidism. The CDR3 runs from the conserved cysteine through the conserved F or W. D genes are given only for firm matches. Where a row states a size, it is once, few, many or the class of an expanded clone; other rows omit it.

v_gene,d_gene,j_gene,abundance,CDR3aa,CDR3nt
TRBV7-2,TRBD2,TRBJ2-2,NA,CASSSGPSGGNTGELFF,TGTGCCAGCAGCTCCGGACCTAGCGGGGGGAACACCGGGGAGCTGTTTTTT
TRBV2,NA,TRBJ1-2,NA,CASRLTGIESYTF,TGTGCCAGCAGGCTAACAGGGATTGAGAGCTACACCTTC
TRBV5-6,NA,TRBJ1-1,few,CASSPEGGRATEAFF,TGTGCCAGCAGCCCGGAGGGAGGAAGGGCCACTGAAGCTTTCTTT
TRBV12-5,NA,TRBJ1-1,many,CASASGEAEAFF,TGTGCTAGTGCCTCCGGTGAGGCTGAAGCTTTCTTT
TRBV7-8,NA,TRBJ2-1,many,CASSPGRMGGNEQFF,TGTGCCAGCAGCCCGGGCCGGATGGGGGGCAATGAGCAGTTCTTC
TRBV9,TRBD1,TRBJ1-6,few,CASSALGGTGLRSPLHF,TGTGCCAGCAGCGCCCTAGGAGGGACAGGGTTGAGATCACCCCTCCACTTT
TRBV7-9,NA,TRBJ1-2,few,CASSWGHGYTF,TGTGCCAGCAGCTGGGGGCATGGCTACACCTTC
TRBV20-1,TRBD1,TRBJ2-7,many,CSALGQAYEQYF,TGCAGTGCTCTCGGACAGGCCTACGAGCAGTACTTC
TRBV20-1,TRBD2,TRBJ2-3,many,CSGVSGARVDTQYF,TGCAGTGGAGTTAGCGGGGCCAGGGTAGATACGCAGTATTTT
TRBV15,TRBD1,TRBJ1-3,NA,CATSRELTGVSGNTIYF,TGTGCCACCAGCAGAGAGTTAACAGGGGTCTCTGGAAACACCATATATTTT
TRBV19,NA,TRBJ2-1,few,CASSIIGDEQFF,TGTGCCAGTAGTATCATAGGGGATGAGCAGTTCTTC
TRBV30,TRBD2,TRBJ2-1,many,CAWSVGAGVGEQFF,TGTGCCTGGAGTGTAGGAGCGGGAGTGGGGGAGCAGTTCTTC
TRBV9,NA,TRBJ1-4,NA,CASSVNEGKLFF,TGTGCCAGCAGCGTCAATGAAGGAAAACTGTTTTTT
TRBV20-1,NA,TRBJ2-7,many,CSATPGPGRGYEQYF,TGCAGTGCTACCCCGGGGCCAGGGCGAGGCTACGAGCAGTACTTC
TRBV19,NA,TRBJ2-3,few,CASSIDDSTDTQYF,TGTGCCAGTAGTATAGACGACAGCACAGATACGCAGTATTTT
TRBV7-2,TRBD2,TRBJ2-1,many,CASSRFDGRGANNEQFF,TGTGCCAGCAGCCGCTTTGACGGGCGGGGGGCCAACAATGAGCAGTTCTTC
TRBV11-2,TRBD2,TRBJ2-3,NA,CASSWGEGLSTDTQYF,TGTGCCAGCAGCTGGGGGGAGGGCCTTAGCACAGATACGCAGTATTTT
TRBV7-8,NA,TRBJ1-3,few,CASSPTGSGNTIYF,TGTGCCAGCAGCCCGACAGGCTCTGGAAACACCATATATTTT
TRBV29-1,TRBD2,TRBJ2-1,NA,CSVEGTSGSYNEQFF,TGCAGCGTTGAAGGTACTAGCGGCTCCTACAATGAGCAGTTCTTC
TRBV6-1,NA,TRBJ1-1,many,CASSYLIRMNTEAFF,TGTGCCAGCAGTTATTTGATCCGCATGAACACTGAAGCTTTCTTT